Below, 20 T cell receptor beta chains from the same sample are listed, as sequenced in a study of OX40 agonist ivuxolimab in advanced cancers. Clones were sequenced by immunoSEQ multiplex PCR, and TCRdb holds only the in-frame ones, with some missing. The sample yields some 22,000 clones, roughly 86% seen once. Sequenced here: CD4+ or CD8+ T cells sorted from blood, sampled in a trial of the OX40 agonist ivuxolimab. The origin of the receptors is an adult with an advanced solid tumor such as melanoma, head and neck, liver or kidney cancer.

The chain uses TRBV4-1 and TRBJ2-7, with 7 nucleotides matching TRBD2. The CDR3 has 14 residues. The V gene end was trimmed by 1 base and the J gene end by 2 bases; junction bases not matched to a gene: 2. In germline, CDR1 is MGHRA, CDR2 YSYEKL. CDR3 bases: TGCGCCAGCAGCCAAGGGGGGGGAGCCTACGAGCAGTACTTC. Protein sequence: CASSQGGGAYEQYF.

The chain carries TRBV19 and TRBJ2-7; the D is unclear. Trimming stripped 1 base from V and 3 bases from J, with 1 base between. Germline loops: CDR1 LNHDA, CDR2 SQIVND (reference sequence). The CDR3 totals 11 residues. The CDR3 reads CASSIGYEQYF. Here the CDR3 DNA reads TGTGCCAGTAGTATAGGCTACGAGCAGTACTTC. The entire variable domain, with the rest obtained from reference TRBV19 and TRBJ2-7, is as follows: DGGITQSPKYLFRKEGQNVTLSCEQNLNHDAMYWYRQDPGQGLRLIYYSQIVNDFQKGDIAEGYSVSREKKESFPLTVTSAQKNPTAFYLCASSIGYEQYFGPGTRLTVT.

This clone was recorded only once. The chain couples TRBV7-2 to TRBJ2-7; D perhaps matches TRBD1 (5 bases). Per germline, CDR1 SGHTA and CDR2 FQGNSA. The V gene lost 5 bases and the J gene lost 0 bases, with 14 bases spanning the gap. This CDR3 has 15 residues. CDR3 in amino acids: CASSRSDRSSYEQYF. The DNA of the CDR3 is TGTGCCAGCAGCCGTTCCGACAGAAGCTCCTACGAGCAGTACTTC.

This chain links TRBV19 with TRBJ2-3, with a weak D call TRBD1 (5 bases). The CDR3 contains 15 residues. V was shortened by 3 bases and J by 0 bases, with 10 bases between the two germline ends. Looked up from germline, CDR1 is LNHDA and CDR2 is SQIVND (reference sequence). For the CDR3, the DNA is TGTGCCAGTAGTATCCCAGGGCCCAGCACAGATACGCAGTATTTT. It translates to CASSIPGPSTDTQYF.

The chain couples TRBV6-4 to TRBJ2-3, with 8 positions matching TRBD1. Germline CDR1 reads MRHNA; CDR2 reads SNTAGT. The CDR3 contains 15 residues. V was clipped by 3 bases and J by 2 bases; unmatched bases: 4. CDR3: CASSEGQGATDTQYF. DNA for the CDR3: TGTGCCAGCAGTGAAGGGCAGGGGGCCACAGATACGCAGTATTTT.

This chain links TRBV5-4 with TRBJ2-7; D perhaps matches TRBD1 (6 bases). V was shortened by 4 bases and J by 7 bases, with 18 bases between the two germline ends. The V gene's germline CDR1 is SGHNT and CDR2 YYREEE (reference sequence). The CDR3 spans 14 residues. CDR3 in amino acids: CASSPDSDYREQYF. CDR3 in DNA: TGTGCCAGCAGCCCGGACAGCGATTACCGAGAGCAGTACTTC.

The rearrangement links TRBV5-1 to TRBJ2-1; 8 bases are a match to TRBD2. Germline CDR1 and CDR2: SGHRS and YFSETQ. The CDR3 has 18 amino acids. V dropped 1 base and J dropped 8; count of bases not matched to a gene: 17. The CDR3 DNA follows: TGCGCCAGCAGCTTGTATCCCCCGGGTCCCAGCGGGGGTGATGAGCAGTTCTTC. Its protein is CASSLYPPGPSGGDEQFF.

This rearrangement joins TRBV5-6 to TRBJ1-3, with a tentative D call TRBD1 (6 bases). Trimming took 0 bases from V and 1 from J, leaving 11 bases between them. This CDR3 is 16 amino acids long. The germline V gene has CDR1 SGHDT and CDR2 YYEEEE. For the CDR3, the DNA is TGTGCCAGCAGCTTGGAATCAGGGGAGTCTGGAAACACCATATATTTT. Amino acid sequence: CASSLESGESGNTIYF.

The V and J genes are TRBV7-8 and TRBJ1-5, with D possibly being TRBD1 (6 bases). This CDR3 has 16 residues. Trimming took 5 bases from V and 1 from J, leaving 15 bases between them. The germline V gene encodes CDR1 SGHVS and CDR2 FQNEAQ. The CDR3 protein is CASSPSQTGSNQPQHF. Here the CDR3 DNA reads TGTGCCAGCAGCCCCAGCCAAACAGGGAGCAATCAGCCCCAGCATTTT.

The chain links TRBV11-2 to TRBJ2-7, with 11 bases identical to TRBD2. The CDR3 consists of 18 residues. Trimming removed 4 bases from V and 0 bases from J; junction bases left unmatched: 11. Germline V gene data show CDR1 as SGHAT and CDR2 as FQNNGV. In DNA, the CDR3 is TGTGCCAGCAGCTCACCTTTTGGACTAGCGGGTAGCTCCTACGAGCAGTACTTC. Its protein product is CASSSPFGLAGSSYEQYF.

The chain is built from TRBV4-1 and TRBJ1-5, with TRBD1 as a possible D gene (5 bases). The V gene's germline CDR1 is MGHRA and CDR2 YSYEKL. Trimming pared 2 bases from V and 1 base from J, leaving 6 bases between. The CDR3 has 14 residues. The CDR3, as DNA: TGCGCCAGCAGCCAACGGGACAGCAATCAGCCCCAGCATTTT. Translating gives CASSQRDSNQPQHF.

The chain carries TRBV5-6 and TRBJ2-7; D possibly corresponds to TRBD2 (5 bases). The CDR3 is 12 residues long. The V gene lost 4 bases and the J gene lost 1 base, with 6 bases spanning the gap. CDR1 and CDR2 from the germline V gene are SGHDT and YYEEEE. The CDR3 DNA follows: TGTGCCAGCAGCGGGAGTTCCTACGAGCAGTACTTC. Translation gives CASSGSSYEQYF.

The chain joins TRBV6-5 to TRBJ2-5; 9 positions match TRBD2. This CDR3 has 15 residues. In germline, CDR1 is MNHEY, CDR2 SVGAGI. With 7 bases clipped from V and 0 bases from J, the junction kept 6 bases outside the gene matches. The CDR3 DNA sequence: TGTGCCAGCACCCCGAGCGGGGGGAACCAAGAGACCCAGTACTTC. It specifies CASTPSGGNQETQYF.

The rearrangement joins TRBV5-8 to TRBJ2-2; the D is unclear. Germline CDR1 is SGHTS and CDR2 is YDEGEE. Trimming took off 4 bases at V and 7 bases at J, with 11 bases between the two ends. The CDR3 contains 13 residues. This CDR3 is CASSRSSHGELFF. DNA of the CDR3: TGTGCCAGCAGCCGGTCAAGCCACGGGGAGCTGTTTTTT.

The rearrangement joins TRBV6-1 to TRBJ2-2; 10 positions match TRBD2. The V and J ends lost 11 bases and 5 bases, in that order; junction bases with no gene match: 5. The CDR3 length is 13 residues. The germline V gene has CDR1 MNHNS and CDR2 SASEGT. CDR3 coding DNA: TGTGCCTTAGGACTAGCGGAAACCGGGGAGCTGTTTTTT. It encodes CALGLAETGELFF.

V usage is TRBV27 and J usage is TRBJ1-6; weak D call: TRBD1 (5 bases). CDR3 length: 16 residues. In germline, CDR1 is MNHEY, CDR2 SMNVEV (reference sequence). Trimming took off 5 bases at V and 4 bases at J, with 15 bases between the two ends. CDR3: CASSDGGAAYNSPLHF. The CDR3 nucleotides are TGTGCCAGCAGTGACGGCGGGGCAGCTTATAATTCACCCCTCCACTTT.

The rearrangement joins TRBV19 to TRBJ2-1; a weak D match, TRBD1 (6 bases). V was shortened by 5 bases and J by 7 bases, with 21 bases between the two germline ends. This CDR3 region has 16 residues. CDR1 and CDR2 from the germline V gene are LNHDA and SQIVND (reference sequence). The CDR3 DNA is TGTGCCAGTAGTCCAGTTTTATTCAGGGGTGGTAATGAGCAGTTCTTC. The encoded protein is CASSPVLFRGGNEQFF.

The V and J genes are TRBV30 and TRBJ2-4, with 7 positions matching TRBD2. V gave up 0 bases and J gave up 4 bases; unmatched junction bases: 6. This CDR3 comprises 15 residues. Germline V CDR1 and CDR2: GTSNPN, SVGIG (reference sequence). The CDR3 bases are TGTGCCTGGAGTGTAGCGGGACCTCTAAAAAACATTCAGTACTTC. Translating gives CAWSVAGPLKNIQYF. The full variable domain, with the rest looked up from reference TRBV30 and TRBJ2-4, is SQTIHQWPATLVQPVGSPLSLECTVEGTSNPNLYWYRQAAGRGLQLLFYSVGIGQISSEVPQNLSASRPQDRQFILSSKKLLLSDSGFYLCAWSVAGPLKNIQYFGAGTRLSVL.

This clone was recorded once. V is TRBV14 and J is TRBJ1-4, with TRBD1 matching over 7 bases. The trim removed 4 bases at V and 8 bases at J, leaving 7 bases unmatched. The CDR3 is 14 amino acids. Germline-derived CDR1 and CDR2 are SGHDN and FVKESK. The CDR3 bases are TGTGCCAGCAGCCGGGACAGCTTAAACGAAAAACTGTTTTTT. Its translation is CASSRDSLNEKLFF.

The chain carries TRBV13 and TRBJ2-7; no firm D call. The CDR3 is made up of 15 amino acids. CDR1 is PRHDT and CDR2 is FYEKMQ in the germline V gene (reference sequence). Trimming shortened V by 0 bases and J by 0 bases, and 9 bases separated the two germline ends. The CDR3 region has the DNA TGTGCCAGCAGCTTAGGGGGATCAAGCTCCTACGAGCAGTACTTC. Its protein is CASSLGGSSSYEQYF.